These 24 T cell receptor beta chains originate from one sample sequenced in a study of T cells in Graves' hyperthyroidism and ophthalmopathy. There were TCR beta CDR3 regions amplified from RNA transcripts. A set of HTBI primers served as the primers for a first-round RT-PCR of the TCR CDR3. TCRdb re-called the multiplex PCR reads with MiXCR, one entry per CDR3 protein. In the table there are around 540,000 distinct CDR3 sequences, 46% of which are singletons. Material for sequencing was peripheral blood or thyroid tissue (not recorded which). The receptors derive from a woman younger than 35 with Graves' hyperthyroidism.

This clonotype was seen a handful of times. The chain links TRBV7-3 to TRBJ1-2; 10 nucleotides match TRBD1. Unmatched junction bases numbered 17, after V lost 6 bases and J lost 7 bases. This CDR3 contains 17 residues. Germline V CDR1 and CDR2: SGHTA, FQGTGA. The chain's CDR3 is CASSDPLAGQGFSGYTF. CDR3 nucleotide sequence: TGTGCCAGCAGTGACCCTCTCGCGGGACAGGGGTTCAGTGGCTACACCTTC.

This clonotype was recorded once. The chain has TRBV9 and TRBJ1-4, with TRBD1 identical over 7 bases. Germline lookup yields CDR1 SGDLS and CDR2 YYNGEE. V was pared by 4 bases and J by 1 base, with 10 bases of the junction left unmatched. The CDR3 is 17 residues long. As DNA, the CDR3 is TGTGCCAGCAGCCCCCGACAGGGCCGTGGAACTAATGAAAAACTGTTTTTT. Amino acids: CASSPRQGRGTNEKLFF.

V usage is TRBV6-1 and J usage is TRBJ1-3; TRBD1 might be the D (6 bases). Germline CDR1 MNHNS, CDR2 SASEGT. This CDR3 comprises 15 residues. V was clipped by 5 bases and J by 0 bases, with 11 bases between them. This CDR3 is CASSIRDISGNTIYF. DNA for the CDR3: TGTGCCAGCAGTATCCGGGACATCTCTGGAAACACCATATATTTT.

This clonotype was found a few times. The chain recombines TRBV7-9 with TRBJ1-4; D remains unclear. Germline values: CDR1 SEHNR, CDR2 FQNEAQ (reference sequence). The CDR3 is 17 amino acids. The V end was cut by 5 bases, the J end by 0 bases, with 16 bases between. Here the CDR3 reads CASSKLTQTSTNEKLFF. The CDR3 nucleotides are TGTGCCAGCAGCAAACTGACACAAACCTCAACTAATGAAAAACTGTTTTTT.

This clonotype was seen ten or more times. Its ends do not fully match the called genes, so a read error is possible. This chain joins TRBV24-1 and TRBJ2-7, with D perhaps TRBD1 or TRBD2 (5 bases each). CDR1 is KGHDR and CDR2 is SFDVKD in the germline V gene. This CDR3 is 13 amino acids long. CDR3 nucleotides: TGTGCCACCGGTGACCCGAGGGGCTACGAGCAGTACTTC. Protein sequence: CATGDPRGYEQYF.

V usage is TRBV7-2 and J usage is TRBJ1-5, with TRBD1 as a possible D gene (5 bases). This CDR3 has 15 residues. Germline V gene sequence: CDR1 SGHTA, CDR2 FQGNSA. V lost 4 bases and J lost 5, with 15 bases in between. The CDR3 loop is CASSSGDSSYQPQHF. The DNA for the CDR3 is TGTGCCAGCAGCTCAGGCGACAGCTCTTATCAGCCCCAGCATTTT. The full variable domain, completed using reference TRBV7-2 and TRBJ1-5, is GAGVSQSPSNKVTEKGKDVELRCDPISGHTALYWYRQSLGQGLEFLIYFQGNSAPDKSGLPSDRFSAERTGGSVSTLTIQRTQQEDSAVYLCASSSGDSSYQPQHFGDGTRLSIL.

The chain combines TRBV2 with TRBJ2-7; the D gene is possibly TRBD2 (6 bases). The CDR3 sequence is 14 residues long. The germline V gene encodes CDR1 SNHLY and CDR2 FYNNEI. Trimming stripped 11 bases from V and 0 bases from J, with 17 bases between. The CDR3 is CAGSRDSSSYEQYF. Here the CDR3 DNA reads TGTGCCGGGTCCCGGGACTCGAGCTCCTACGAGCAGTACTTC.

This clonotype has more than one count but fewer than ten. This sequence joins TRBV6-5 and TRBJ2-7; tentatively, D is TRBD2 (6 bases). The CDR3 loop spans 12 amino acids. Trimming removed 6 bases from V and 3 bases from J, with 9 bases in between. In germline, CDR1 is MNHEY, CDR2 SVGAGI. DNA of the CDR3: TGTGCCAGCAGGGGACTTGGCTACGAGCAGTACTTC. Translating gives CASRGLGYEQYF.

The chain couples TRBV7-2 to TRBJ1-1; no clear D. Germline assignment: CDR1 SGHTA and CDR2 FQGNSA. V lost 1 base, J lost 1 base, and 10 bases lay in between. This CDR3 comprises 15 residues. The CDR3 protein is CASSLGTSGNTEAFF. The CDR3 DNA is TGTGCCAGCAGCTTAGGGACTAGCGGGAACACTGAAGCTTTCTTT.

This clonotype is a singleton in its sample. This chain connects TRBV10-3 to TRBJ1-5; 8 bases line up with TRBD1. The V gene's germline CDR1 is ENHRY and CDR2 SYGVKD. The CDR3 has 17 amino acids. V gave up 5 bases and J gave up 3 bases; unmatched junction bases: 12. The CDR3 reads CAISHDRGPRNNQPQHF. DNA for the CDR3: TGTGCCATCAGTCATGACAGGGGACCACGGAACAATCAGCCCCAGCATTTT.

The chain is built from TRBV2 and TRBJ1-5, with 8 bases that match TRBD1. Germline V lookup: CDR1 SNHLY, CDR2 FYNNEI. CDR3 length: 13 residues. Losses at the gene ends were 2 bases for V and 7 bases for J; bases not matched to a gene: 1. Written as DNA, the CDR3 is TGTGCCAGCAGTGAATGGGACAGGCAGCCCCAGCATTTT. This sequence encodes CASSEWDRQPQHF. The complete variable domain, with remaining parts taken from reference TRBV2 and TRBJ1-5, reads EPEVTQTPSHQVTQMGQEVILRCVPISNHLYFYWYRQILGQKVEFLVSFYNNEISEKSEIFDDQFSVERPDGSNFTLKIRSTKLEDSAMYFCASSEWDRQPQHFGDGTRLSIL.

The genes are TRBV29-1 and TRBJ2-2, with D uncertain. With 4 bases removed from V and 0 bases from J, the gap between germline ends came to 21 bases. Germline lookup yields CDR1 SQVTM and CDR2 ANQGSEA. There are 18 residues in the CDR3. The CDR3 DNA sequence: TGCAGCGTTGCTCTACGCGTGCACCAAGACTCGAACACCGGGGAGCTGTTTTTT. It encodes CSVALRVHQDSNTGELFF.

This CDR3 is CASSFSRGGRTEAFF. DNA for the CDR3: TGTGCCAGCAGTTTCTCGCGCGGGGGGCGAACTGAAGCTTTCTTT. The rearrangement links TRBV25-1 to TRBJ1-1; tentatively, D is TRBD1 (6 bases). The germline V gene encodes CDR1 MGHDK and CDR2 SYGVNS. V was trimmed by 5 bases and J by 5 bases, leaving 18 bases between them. The length of the CDR3 is 15 residues.

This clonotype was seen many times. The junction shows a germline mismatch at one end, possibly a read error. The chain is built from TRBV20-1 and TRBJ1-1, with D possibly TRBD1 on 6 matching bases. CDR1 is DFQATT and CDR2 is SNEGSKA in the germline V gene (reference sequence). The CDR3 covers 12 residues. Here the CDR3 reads CSARDLGQGSIF. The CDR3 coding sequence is TGCAGTGCTAGAGATCTTGGCCAGGGGAGCATCTTT.

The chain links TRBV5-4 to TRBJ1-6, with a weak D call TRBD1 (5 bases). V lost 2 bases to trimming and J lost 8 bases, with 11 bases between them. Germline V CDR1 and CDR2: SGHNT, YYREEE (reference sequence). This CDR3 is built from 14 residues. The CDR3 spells CASSFRGADSPLHF. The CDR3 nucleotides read TGTGCCAGCAGCTTTCGAGGGGCCGATTCACCCCTCCACTTT.

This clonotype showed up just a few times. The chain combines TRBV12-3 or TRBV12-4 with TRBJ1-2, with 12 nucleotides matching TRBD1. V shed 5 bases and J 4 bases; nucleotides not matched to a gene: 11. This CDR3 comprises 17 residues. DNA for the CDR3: TGTGCCAGCAGTACCGGGACAGGGGGCGACACGGGCTATGGCTACACCTTC. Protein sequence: CASSTGTGGDTGYGYTF.

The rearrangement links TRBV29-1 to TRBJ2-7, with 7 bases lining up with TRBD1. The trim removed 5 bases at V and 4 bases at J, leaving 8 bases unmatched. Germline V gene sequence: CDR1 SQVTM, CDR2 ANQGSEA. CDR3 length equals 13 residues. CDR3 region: CSVRAGGRYEQYF. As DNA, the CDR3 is TGCAGCGTTAGGGCAGGGGGTCGTTACGAGCAGTACTTC.

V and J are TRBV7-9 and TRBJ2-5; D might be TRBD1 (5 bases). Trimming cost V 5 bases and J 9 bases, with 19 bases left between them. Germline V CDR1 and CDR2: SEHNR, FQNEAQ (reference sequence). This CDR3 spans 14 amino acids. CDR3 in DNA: TGTGCCAGCAGCCTGGGGCTCGGTAATCAGCCCCAGTACTTC. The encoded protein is CASSLGLGNQPQYF.

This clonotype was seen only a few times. The CDR3 sequence is CASSPGGGGQPQHF. Written as DNA, the CDR3 is TGTGCCAGCAGCCCAGGGGGTGGAGGGCAGCCCCAGCATTTT. The chain is built from TRBV7-6 and TRBJ1-5; the match to TRBD1 covers 7 bases. CDR3 size: 14 residues. CDR1 SGHVS and CDR2 FNYEAQ come from the germline V gene. V was pared by 5 bases and J by 7 bases, with 8 bases of the junction left unmatched.

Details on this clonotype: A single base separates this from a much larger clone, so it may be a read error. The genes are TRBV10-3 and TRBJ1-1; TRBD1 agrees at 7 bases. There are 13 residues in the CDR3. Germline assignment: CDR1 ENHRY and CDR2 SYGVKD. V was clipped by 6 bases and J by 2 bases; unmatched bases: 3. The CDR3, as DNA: TGTGCCATCAGGTACAGGGGAAACACTGAAGCTTTCTTT. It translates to CAIRYRGNTEAFF.

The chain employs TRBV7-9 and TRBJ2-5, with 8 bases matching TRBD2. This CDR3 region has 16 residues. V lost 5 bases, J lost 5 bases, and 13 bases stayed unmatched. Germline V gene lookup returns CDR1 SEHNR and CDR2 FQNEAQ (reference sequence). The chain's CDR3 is CASSPRPGRAGETQYF. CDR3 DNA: TGTGCCAGCAGCCCCCGCCCCGGGAGGGCCGGGGAGACCCAGTACTTC.

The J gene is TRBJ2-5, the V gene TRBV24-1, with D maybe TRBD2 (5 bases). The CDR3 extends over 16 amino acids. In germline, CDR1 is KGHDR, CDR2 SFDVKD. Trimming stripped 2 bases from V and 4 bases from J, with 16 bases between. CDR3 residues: CATSDYEGVGAETQYF. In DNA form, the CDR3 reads TGTGCCACCAGTGATTATGAGGGAGTGGGTGCAGAGACCCAGTACTTC.

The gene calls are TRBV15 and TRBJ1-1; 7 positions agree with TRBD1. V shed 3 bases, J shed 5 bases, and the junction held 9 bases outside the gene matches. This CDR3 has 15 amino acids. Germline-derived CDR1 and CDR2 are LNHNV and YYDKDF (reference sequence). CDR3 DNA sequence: TGTGCCACCAGCAGCGTACACAGGGGAGGGACTGAAGCTTTCTTT. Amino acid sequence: CATSSVHRGGTEAFF.

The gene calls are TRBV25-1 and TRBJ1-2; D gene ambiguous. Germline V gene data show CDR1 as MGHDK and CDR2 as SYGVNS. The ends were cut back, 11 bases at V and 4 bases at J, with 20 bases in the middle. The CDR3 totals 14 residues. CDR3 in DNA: TGTGCCTGGACGAAGGTCCTTCGGGGCTATGGCTACACCTTC. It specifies CAWTKVLRGYGYTF.